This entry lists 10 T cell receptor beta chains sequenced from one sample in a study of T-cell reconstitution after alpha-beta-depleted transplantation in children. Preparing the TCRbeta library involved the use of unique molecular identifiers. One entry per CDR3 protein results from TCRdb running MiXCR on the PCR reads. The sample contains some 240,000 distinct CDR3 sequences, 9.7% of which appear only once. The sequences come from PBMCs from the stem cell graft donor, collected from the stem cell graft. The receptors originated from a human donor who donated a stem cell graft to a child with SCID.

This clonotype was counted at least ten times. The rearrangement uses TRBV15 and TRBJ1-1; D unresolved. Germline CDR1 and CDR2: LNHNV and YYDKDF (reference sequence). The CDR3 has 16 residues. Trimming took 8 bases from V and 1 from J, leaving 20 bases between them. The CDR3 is CATAGLEYSRNTEAFF. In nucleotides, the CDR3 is TGTGCCACCGCCGGCCTTGAGTACAGTAGGAACACTGAAGCTTTCTTT.

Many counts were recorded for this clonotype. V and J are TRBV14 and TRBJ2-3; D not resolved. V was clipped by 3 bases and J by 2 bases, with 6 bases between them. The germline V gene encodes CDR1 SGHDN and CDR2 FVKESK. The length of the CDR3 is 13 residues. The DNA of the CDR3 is TGTGCCAGCAGCCATTACAACACAGATACGCAGTATTTT. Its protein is CASSHYNTDTQYF.

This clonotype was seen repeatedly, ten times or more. For the CDR3, the DNA is TGCGCCAGCAGCTTGGATGGCAGGGTGGACACAGATACGCAGTATTTT. Amino acid sequence: CASSLDGRVDTDTQYF. The rearrangement uses TRBV5-1 and TRBJ2-3; D may be TRBD1 (5 bases). Germline lookup yields CDR1 SGHRS and CDR2 YFSETQ. The V and J ends lost 0 bases and 2 bases respectively, with 13 bases between them. The CDR3 consists of 16 residues.

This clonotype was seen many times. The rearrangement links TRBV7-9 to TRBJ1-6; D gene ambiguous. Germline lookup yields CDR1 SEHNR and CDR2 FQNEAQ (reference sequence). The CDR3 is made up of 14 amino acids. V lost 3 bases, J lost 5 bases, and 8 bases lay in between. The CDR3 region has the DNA TGTGCCAGCAGCTTTCCACGCGATAATTCACCCCTCCACTTT. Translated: CASSFPRDNSPLHF. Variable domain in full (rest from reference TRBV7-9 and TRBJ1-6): DTGVSQNPRHKITKRGQNVTFRCDPISEHNRLYWYRQTLGQGPEFLTYFQNEAQLEKSRLLSDRFSAERPKGSFSTLEIQRTEQGDSAMYLCASSFPRDNSPLHFGNGTRLTVT.

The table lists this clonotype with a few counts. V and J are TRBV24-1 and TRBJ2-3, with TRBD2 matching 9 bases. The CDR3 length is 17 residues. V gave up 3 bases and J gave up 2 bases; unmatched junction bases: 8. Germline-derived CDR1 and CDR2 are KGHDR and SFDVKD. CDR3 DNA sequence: TGTGCCACCAGTGATCCCCGACTAGCGGAGGCCACAGATACGCAGTATTTT. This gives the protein CATSDPRLAEATDTQYF.

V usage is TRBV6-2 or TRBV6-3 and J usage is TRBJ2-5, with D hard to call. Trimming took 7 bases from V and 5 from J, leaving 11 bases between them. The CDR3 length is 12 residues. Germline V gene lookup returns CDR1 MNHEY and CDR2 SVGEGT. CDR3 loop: CASTQVAETQYF. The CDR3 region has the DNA TGTGCCAGCACCCAAGTTGCGGAGACCCAGTACTTC.

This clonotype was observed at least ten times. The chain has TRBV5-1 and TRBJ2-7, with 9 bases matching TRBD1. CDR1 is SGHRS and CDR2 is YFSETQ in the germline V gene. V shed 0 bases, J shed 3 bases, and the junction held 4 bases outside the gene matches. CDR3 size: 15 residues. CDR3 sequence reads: CASSLVATGGYEQYF. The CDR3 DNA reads TGCGCCAGCAGCTTGGTGGCGACAGGGGGCTACGAGCAGTACTTC.

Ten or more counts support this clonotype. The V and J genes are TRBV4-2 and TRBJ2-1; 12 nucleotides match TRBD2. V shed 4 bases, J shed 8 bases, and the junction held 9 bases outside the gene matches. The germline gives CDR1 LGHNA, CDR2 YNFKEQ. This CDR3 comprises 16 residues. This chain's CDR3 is CASSPLTSGGQDEQFF. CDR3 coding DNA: TGTGCCAGCAGCCCTCTGACTAGCGGGGGCCAGGATGAGCAGTTCTTC.

In DNA form, the CDR3 reads TGTGCCACCAAGCCGGGGGGGTCCACAGATACGCAGTATTTT. Its translation is CATKPGGSTDTQYF. J is TRBJ2-3 and V is TRBV15, with TRBD2 matching over 8 bases. Per germline, CDR1 LNHNV and CDR2 YYDKDF (reference sequence). With 7 bases clipped from V and 2 bases from J, the junction kept 5 bases outside the gene matches. This CDR3 has 14 amino acids. Complete variable domain (other parts from reference TRBV15 and TRBJ2-3): DAMVIQNPRYQVTQFGKPVTLSCSQTLNHNVMYWYQQKSSQAPKLLFHYYDKDFNNEADTPDNFQSRRPNTSFCFLDIRSPGLGDTAMYLCATKPGGSTDTQYFGPGTRLTVL.

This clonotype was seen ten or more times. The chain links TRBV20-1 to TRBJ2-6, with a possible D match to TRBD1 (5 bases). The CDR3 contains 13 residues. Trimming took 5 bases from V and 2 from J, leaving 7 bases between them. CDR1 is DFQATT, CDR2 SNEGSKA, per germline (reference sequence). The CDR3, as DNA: TGCAGTGCTGGACAACCTGGGGCCAACGTCCTGACTTTC. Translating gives CSAGQPGANVLTF.